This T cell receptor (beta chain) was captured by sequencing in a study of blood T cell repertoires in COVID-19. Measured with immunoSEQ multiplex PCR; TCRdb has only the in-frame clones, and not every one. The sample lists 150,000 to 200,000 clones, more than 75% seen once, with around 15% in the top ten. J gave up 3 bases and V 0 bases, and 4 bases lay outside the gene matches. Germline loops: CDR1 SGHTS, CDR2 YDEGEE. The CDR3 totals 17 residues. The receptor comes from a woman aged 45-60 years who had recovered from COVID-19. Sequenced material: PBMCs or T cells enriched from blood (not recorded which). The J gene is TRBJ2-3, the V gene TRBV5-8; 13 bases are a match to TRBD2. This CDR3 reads CASSLGLAGGLTDTQYF. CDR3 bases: TGTGCCAGCAGCTTGGGACTAGCGGGAGGTTTGACAGATACGCAGTATTTT.